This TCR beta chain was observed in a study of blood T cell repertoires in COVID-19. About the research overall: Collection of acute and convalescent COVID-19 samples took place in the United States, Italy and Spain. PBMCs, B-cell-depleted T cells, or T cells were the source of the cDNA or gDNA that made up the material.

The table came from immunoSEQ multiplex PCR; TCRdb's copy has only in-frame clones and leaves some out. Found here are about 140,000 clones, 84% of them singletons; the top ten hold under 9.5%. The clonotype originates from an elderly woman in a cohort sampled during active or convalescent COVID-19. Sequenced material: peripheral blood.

In DNA, the CDR3 is TGTGCCAGCTCACCACCGGTCGGAGAGACCCAGTACTTC. Its translation is CASSPPVGETQYF. The chain links TRBV18 to TRBJ2-5, with unresolved D. Trimming removed 0 bases at V and 4 bases at J, with 6 bases between. Germline values: CDR1 KGHSH, CDR2 LQKENI. CDR3 length: 13 amino acids.